The 19 T cell receptor beta chains reported below all come from one sample, sequenced in a study of regulatory T cells in long-lasting Graves disease. To make TCR beta libraries, researchers used iRepertoire HTBI primers and Arm-PCR of CDR3 regions. In TCRdb, the multiplex PCR reads were re-called with MiXCR into one record per CDR3 protein. The sample records hundreds of thousands of distinct CDR3 sequences, about 20% being singletons. Time point denoted: persistent/refractory GD, antithyroid drugs over 5 years with positive TRAb. After RNA was extracted from PBMCs, the TCR library was made from it. Material: peripheral blood mononuclear cells (PBMCs), obtained when the disease was refractory, from a patient treated with antithyroid drugs. The receptors here all came from a female donor with Graves disease.

The chain is built from TRBV30 and TRBJ2-1, with TRBD1 matching 9 bases. The V gene end was trimmed by 2 bases and the J gene end by 5 bases; junction bases not matched to a gene: 4. This CDR3 is 14 amino acids long. Germline CDR1 reads GTSNPN; CDR2 reads SVGIG (reference sequence). CDR3 region: CAWSYGQGNNEQFF. The CDR3 coding sequence is TGTGCCTGGAGTTACGGACAGGGGAACAATGAGCAGTTCTTC.

Concerning this clonotype: A much larger clone is a single base away; this may be a read error. The chain has TRBV11-1 and TRBJ2-7; 10 bases map to TRBD2. The CDR3 extends over 14 amino acids. Germline-derived CDR1 and CDR2 are SGHAT and FQDESV (reference sequence). The trim removed 4 bases at V and 7 bases at J, leaving 7 bases unmatched. The CDR3 spells CASSSASGRSEQYF. CDR3 nucleotide sequence: TGTGCCAGCAGCTCGGCTAGCGGGAGATCTGAGCAGTACTTC.

This clonotype came up many times. The V call is TRBV20-1, the J call TRBJ2-7, with D perhaps TRBD1 (6 bases). The CDR3 is 14 residues long. Germline values: CDR1 DFQATT, CDR2 SNEGSKA (reference sequence). The V end lost 0 bases, the J end lost 6 bases, and 15 bases lay between the germline ends. DNA for the CDR3: TGCAGTGCTAGAGACTCACAGGGTGGACTCGAGCAGTACTTC. This translates into CSARDSQGGLEQYF.

V is TRBV12-3 or TRBV12-4 and J is TRBJ1-3; perhaps TRBD1 as D (5 bases). V was pared by 5 bases and J by 0 bases, with 14 bases between. The CDR3 contains 16 residues. The CDR3 here is CASSLSQGTSGNTIYF. The CDR3 DNA is TGTGCCAGCAGTCTCTCTCAGGGTACCTCTGGAAACACCATATATTTT.

The rearrangement joins TRBV28 to TRBJ2-7; D gene unclear. V lost 6 bases to trimming and J lost 3 bases, with 12 bases between them. The CDR3 has 13 residues. CDR1 and CDR2 (germline): MDHEN, SYDVKM. Here the CDR3 reads CASRSATGYEQYF. The CDR3 nucleotides are TGTGCCAGCAGAAGTGCTACGGGCTACGAGCAGTACTTC.

This clonotype was recorded a few times. The CDR3 spells CASSSRAEQYF. The CDR3 DNA reads as TGTGCCAGCAGCTCGCGGGCCGAGCAGTACTTC. The chain has TRBV28 and TRBJ2-7; possible D gene TRBD2, 5 bases. With 6 bases removed from V and 6 bases from J, the gap between germline ends came to 9 bases. CDR1 is MDHEN, CDR2 SYDVKM, per germline. CDR3 size: 11 residues.

The table lists this clonotype with many counts. J is TRBJ2-7 and V is TRBV28; 7 nucleotides align to TRBD2. The germline V gene has CDR1 MDHEN and CDR2 SYDVKM. Trimming cost V 4 bases and J 4 bases; bases outside gene matches: 10. This CDR3 has 15 residues. CDR3 nucleotides: TGTGCCAGCAGTTCCGAGCGGGAAGTAGGTTACGAGCAGTACTTC. Residues: CASSSEREVGYEQYF.

The chain combines TRBV20-1 with TRBJ2-7; 8 nucleotides align to TRBD2. CDR1 and CDR2 from the germline V gene are DFQATT and SNEGSKA (reference sequence). CDR3 size: 13 residues. This CDR3 is CSQSLADFREQYF. CDR3 sequence (DNA): TGCAGCCAGTCACTAGCGGATTTTCGGGAGCAGTACTTC.

The chain couples TRBV29-1 to TRBJ1-1; D is unresolved. V was pared by 6 bases and J by 0 bases, with 11 bases between. This CDR3 region has 13 residues. Looked up from germline, CDR1 is SQVTM and CDR2 is ANQGSEA. This CDR3 reads CSVLRLMNTEAFF. DNA for the CDR3: TGCAGCGTCCTCCGACTGATGAACACTGAAGCTTTCTTT.

V gene TRBV2 combines with J gene TRBJ2-6; 9 positions match TRBD2. After removal of 7 bases from V and 0 bases from J, the junction contained 4 bases not matched to a gene. This CDR3 has 16 residues. CDR1 and CDR2 (germline): SNHLY, FYNNEI. CDR3 DNA sequence: TGTGCCAGCATTAGCGGGGGACACTCTGGGGCCAACGTCCTGACTTTC. Translating gives CASISGGHSGANVLTF.

This clonotype was recorded at least ten times. J is TRBJ1-2 and V is TRBV20-1; D ambiguous. Germline lookup yields CDR1 DFQATT and CDR2 SNEGSKA (reference sequence). Trimming took off 4 bases at V and 3 bases at J, with 6 bases between the two ends. This CDR3 contains 11 residues. The CDR3 protein is CSATDDYGYTF. The CDR3 DNA is TGCAGTGCTACGGATGACTATGGCTACACCTTC.

This clonotype was counted many times. The chain has TRBV2 and TRBJ2-2; no clear D. The CDR3 has 17 residues. Deletions cut 5 bases from V and 4 bases from J, with 20 bases between. CDR1 and CDR2 from the germline V gene are SNHLY and FYNNEI. Written as DNA, the CDR3 is TGTGCCAGCAGTCCTCGCGAACCTGGCTGGGGCACCGGGGAGCTGTTTTTT. As protein: CASSPREPGWGTGELFF.

The V gene is TRBV4-3, the J gene TRBJ2-3, with D possibly being TRBD1 (5 bases). Germline lookup yields CDR1 LGHNA and CDR2 YSLEER. V was pared by 2 bases and J by 0 bases, with 21 bases between. CDR3 length: 19 residues. CDR3 DNA: TGCGCCAGCAGCCAAACCCCTCCCGCCCAGGGTTGGAGCACAGATACGCAGTATTTT. This translates into CASSQTPPAQGWSTDTQYF.

In its sample, this clonotype was seen a few times. This chain joins TRBV5-1 and TRBJ2-2; D is unresolved. Germline CDR1 and CDR2: SGHRS and YFSETQ. The CDR3 consists of 15 residues. V lost 1 base, J lost 4 bases, and 11 bases lay in between. The CDR3 nucleotides read TGCGCCAGCAGCTTGTTCCGGACCACCACCGGGGAGCTGTTTTTT. Translated, it gives CASSLFRTTTGELFF. Based on the CDR3 plus reference TRBV5-1 and TRBJ2-2, the full variable domain is KAGVTQTPRYLIKTRGQQVTLSCSPISGHRSVSWYQQTPGQGLQFLFEYFSETQRNKGNFPGRFSGRQFSNSRSEMNVSTLELGDSALYLCASSLFRTTTGELFFGEGSRLTVL.

Note on this clonotype: A single base separates this from a much larger clone, so it may be a read error. The rearrangement uses TRBV30 and TRBJ2-7; 9 positions agree with TRBD2. Trimming took 4 bases from V and 6 from J; bases not matched to a gene: 4. CDR3 size: 12 residues. Germline V gene data show CDR1 as GTSNPN and CDR2 as SVGIG (reference sequence). CDR3 in DNA: TGTGCCTGGACGGCGGGAGGGCTCGAGCAGTACTTC. Protein product: CAWTAGGLEQYF.

The CDR3 is CASSRGTVRDYTF. The CDR3, as DNA: TGTGCCAGCAGCCGTGGGACGGTCCGCGACTACACCTTC. The genes are TRBV7-2 and TRBJ1-2; tentative D call: TRBD1 (5 bases). Per the germline V gene, CDR1 is SGHTA and CDR2 is FQGNSA. This CDR3 has 13 amino acids. Trimming shortened V by 5 bases and J by 10 bases, and 17 bases separated the two germline ends.

This clonotype has more than one count but fewer than ten. The rearrangement joins TRBV27 to TRBJ2-7; TRBD1 aligns across 12 bases. The CDR3 length is 20 residues. V gave up 6 bases and J gave up 2 bases; unmatched junction bases: 20. Germline values: CDR1 MNHEY, CDR2 SMNVEV (reference sequence). CDR3 bases: TGTGCCAGCAGATCAGCTTTCCGGGACAGGGGGCTCTGGCGGGCCTACGAGCAGTACTTC. It specifies CASRSAFRDRGLWRAYEQYF.

A few counts support this clonotype. Since a much larger clone is just one base distant, this may be a read error. The gene calls are TRBV12-3 or TRBV12-4 and TRBJ1-4; D not resolved. V dropped 8 bases and J dropped 8 bases, with 12 bases sitting between them. This CDR3 has 12 amino acids. CDR3 sequence (DNA): TGTGCCAGCTTCAGGATTGAGGAAAAACTGTTTTTT. Translated, it gives CASFRIEEKLFF.

V usage is TRBV5-1 and J usage is TRBJ1-1; 8 bases match TRBD1. CDR1 is SGHRS and CDR2 is YFSETQ in the germline V gene. This CDR3 is built from 14 residues. After removal of 9 bases from V and 0 bases from J, the junction contained 7 bases not matched to a gene. The CDR3 region is CANRRQGLNTEAFF. CDR3 DNA sequence: TGCGCCAACCGGAGACAGGGGTTGAACACTGAAGCTTTCTTT.